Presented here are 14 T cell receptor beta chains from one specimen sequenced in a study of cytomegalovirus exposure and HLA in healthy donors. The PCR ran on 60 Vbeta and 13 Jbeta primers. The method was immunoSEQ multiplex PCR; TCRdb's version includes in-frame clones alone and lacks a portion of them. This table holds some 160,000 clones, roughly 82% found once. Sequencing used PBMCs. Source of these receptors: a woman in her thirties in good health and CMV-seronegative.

The CDR3 here is CAWSQGNYNEQFF. CDR3 bases: TGTGCCTGGAGTCAGGGTAACTACAATGAGCAGTTCTTC. The rearrangement links TRBV30 to TRBJ2-1; D is possibly TRBD1 (5 bases). Germline CDR1 GTSNPN, CDR2 SVGIG (reference sequence). The CDR3 spans 13 residues. Between the trimmed V and J ends, which lost 2 bases and 3 bases, there was a span of 8 bases.

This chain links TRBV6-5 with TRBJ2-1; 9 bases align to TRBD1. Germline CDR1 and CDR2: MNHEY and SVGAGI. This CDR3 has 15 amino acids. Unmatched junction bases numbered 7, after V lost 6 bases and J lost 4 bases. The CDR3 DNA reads TGTGCCAGCAGCCGTACCGGGACAGGGTACAATGAGCAGTTCTTC. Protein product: CASSRTGTGYNEQFF.

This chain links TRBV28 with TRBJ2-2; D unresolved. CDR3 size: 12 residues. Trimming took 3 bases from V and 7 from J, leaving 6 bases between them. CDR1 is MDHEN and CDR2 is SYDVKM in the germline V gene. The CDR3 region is CASSFLVGELFF. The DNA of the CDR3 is TGTGCCAGCAGTTTCCTAGTCGGGGAGCTGTTTTTT.

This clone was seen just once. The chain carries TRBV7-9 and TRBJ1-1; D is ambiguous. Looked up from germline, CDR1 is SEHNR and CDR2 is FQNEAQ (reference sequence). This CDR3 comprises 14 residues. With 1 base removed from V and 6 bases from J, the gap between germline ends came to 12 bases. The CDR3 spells CASSLGMEGSEAFF. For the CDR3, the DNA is TGTGCCAGCAGCTTAGGGATGGAGGGCTCTGAAGCTTTCTTT.

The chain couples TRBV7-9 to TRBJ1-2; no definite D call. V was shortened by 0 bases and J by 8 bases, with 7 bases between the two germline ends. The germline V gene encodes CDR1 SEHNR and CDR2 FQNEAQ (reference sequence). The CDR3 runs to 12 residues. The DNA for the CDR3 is TGTGCCAGCAGCTTAGCGAGCGGGGGCTACACCTTC. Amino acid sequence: CASSLASGGYTF.

This CDR3 is CASRGLAGGRGSYEQYF. CDR3 DNA: TGTGCCAGCAGAGGACTAGCGGGAGGCCGGGGGTCCTACGAGCAGTACTTC. J is TRBJ2-7 and V is TRBV27; 14 positions match TRBD2. CDR3 length equals 17 residues. The V gene's germline CDR1 is MNHEY and CDR2 SMNVEV (reference sequence). V was clipped by 6 bases and J by 1 base; unmatched bases: 8.

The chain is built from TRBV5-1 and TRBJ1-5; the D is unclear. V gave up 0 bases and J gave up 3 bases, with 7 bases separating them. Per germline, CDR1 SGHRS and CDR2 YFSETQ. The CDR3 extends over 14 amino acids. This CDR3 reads CASSLDGFNQPQHF. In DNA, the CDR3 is TGCGCCAGCAGCTTGGACGGTTTCAATCAGCCCCAGCATTTT. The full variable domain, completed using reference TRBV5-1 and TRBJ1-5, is KAGVTQTPRYLIKTRGQQVTLSCSPISGHRSVSWYQQTPGQGLQFLFEYFSETQRNKGNFPGRFSGRQFSNSRSEMNVSTLELGDSALYLCASSLDGFNQPQHFGDGTRLSIL.

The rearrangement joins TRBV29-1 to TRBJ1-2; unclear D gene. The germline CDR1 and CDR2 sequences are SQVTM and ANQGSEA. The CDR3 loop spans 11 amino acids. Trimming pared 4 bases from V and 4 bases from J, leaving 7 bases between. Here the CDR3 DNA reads TGCAGCGTTGCACAGAGCTATGGCTACACCTTC. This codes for CSVAQSYGYTF. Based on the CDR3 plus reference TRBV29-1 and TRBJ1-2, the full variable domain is SAVISQKPSRDICQRGTSLTIQCQVDSQVTMMFWYRQQPGQSLTLIATANQGSEATYESGFVIDKFPISRPNLTFSTLTVSNMSPEDSSIYLCSVAQSYGYTFGSGTRLTVV.

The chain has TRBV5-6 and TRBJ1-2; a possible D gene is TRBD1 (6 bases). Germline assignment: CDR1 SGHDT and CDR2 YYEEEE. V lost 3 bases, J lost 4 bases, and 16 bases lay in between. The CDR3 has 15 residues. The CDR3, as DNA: TGTGCCAGCAGCTCGACACCACAGGGTGGCTATGGCTACACCTTC. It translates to CASSSTPQGGYGYTF.

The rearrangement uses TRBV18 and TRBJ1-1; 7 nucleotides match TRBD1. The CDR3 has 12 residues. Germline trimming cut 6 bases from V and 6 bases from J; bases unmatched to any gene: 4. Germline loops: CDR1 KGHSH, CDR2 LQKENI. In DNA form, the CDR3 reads TGTGCCAGCTCTCCCGGACAGGCTGAAGCTTTCTTT. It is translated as CASSPGQAEAFF.

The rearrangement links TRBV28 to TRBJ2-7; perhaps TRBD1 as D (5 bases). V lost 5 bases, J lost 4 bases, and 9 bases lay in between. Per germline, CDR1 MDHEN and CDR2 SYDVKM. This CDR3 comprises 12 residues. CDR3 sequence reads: CASSQGEYEQYF. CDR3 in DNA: TGTGCCAGCAGTCAAGGGGAATACGAGCAGTACTTC.

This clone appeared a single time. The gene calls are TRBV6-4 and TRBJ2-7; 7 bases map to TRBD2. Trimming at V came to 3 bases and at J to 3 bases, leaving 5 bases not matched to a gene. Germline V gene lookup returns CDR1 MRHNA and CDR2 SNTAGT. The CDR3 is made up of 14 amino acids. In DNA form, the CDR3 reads TGTGCCAGCAGTGAGGAAACGGGAGGCTACGAGCAGTACTTC. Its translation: CASSEETGGYEQYF.

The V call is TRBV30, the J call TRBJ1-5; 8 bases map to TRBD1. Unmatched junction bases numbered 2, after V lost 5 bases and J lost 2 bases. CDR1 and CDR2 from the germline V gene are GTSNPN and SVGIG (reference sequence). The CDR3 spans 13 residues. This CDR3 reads CAWDRGGNQPQHF. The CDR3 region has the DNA TGTGCCTGGGACAGGGGAGGCAATCAGCCCCAGCATTTT.

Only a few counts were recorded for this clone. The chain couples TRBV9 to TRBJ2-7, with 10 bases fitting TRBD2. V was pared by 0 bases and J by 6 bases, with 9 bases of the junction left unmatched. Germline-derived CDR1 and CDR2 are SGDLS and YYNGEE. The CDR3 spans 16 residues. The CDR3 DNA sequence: TGTGCCAGCAGCGTAGACCCTAGCGGGGGACCGGGCGAGCAGTACTTC. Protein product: CASSVDPSGGPGEQYF. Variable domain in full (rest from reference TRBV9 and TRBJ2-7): DSGVTQTPKHLITATGQRVTLRCSPRSGDLSVYWYQQSLDQGLQFLIQYYNGEERAKGNILERFSAQQFPDLHSELNLSSLELGDSALYFCASSVDPSGGPGEQYFGPGTRLTVT.